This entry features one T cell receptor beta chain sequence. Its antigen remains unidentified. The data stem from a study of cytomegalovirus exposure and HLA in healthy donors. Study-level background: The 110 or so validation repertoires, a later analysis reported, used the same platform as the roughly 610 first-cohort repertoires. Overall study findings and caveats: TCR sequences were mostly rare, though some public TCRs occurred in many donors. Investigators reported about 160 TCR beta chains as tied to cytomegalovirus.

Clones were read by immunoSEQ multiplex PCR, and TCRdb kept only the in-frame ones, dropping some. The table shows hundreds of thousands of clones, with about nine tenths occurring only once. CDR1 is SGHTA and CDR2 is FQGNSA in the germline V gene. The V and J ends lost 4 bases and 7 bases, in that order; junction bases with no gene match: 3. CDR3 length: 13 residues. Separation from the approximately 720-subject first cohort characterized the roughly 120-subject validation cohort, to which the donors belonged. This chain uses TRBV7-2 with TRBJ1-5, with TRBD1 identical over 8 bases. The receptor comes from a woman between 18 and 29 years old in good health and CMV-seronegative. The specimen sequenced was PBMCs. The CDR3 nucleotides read TGTGCCAGCAGCTCACAGGGGGTCCAGCCCCAGCATTTT. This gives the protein CASSSQGVQPQHF.